This entry lists 15 T cell receptor beta chains sequenced from one sample in a study of shared clonotypes between healthy human individuals. Generated by immunoSEQ multiplex PCR, the TCRdb table keeps only in-frame clones and is missing some. The sample yields around 690,000 clones, roughly 87% seen once. Input material: memory CD8+ T cells from PBMCs. Noted subset: CD45RO+ cells pooled with CCR7-negative TemRA cells. Receptor source: a man aged 18-30 years in good health. Some clones in this sample may be carry-over from other donors' samples.

V is TRBV30 and J is TRBJ2-1, with 9 bases lining up with TRBD2. The CDR3 spans 16 residues. The V and J ends lost 3 bases and 2 bases, in that order; junction bases with no gene match: 8. Germline CDR1 reads GTSNPN; CDR2 reads SVGIG (reference sequence). The CDR3 protein is CAWRPRGRGPYNEQFF. In DNA form, the CDR3 reads TGTGCCTGGAGGCCTCGCGGGAGGGGCCCCTACAATGAGCAGTTCTTC. The full variable domain, in which reference TRBV30 and TRBJ2-1 provide the parts outside the CDR3, is SQTIHQWPATLVQPVGSPLSLECTVEGTSNPNLYWYRQAAGRGLQLLFYSVGIGQISSEVPQNLSASRPQDRQFILSSKKLLLSDSGFYLCAWRPRGRGPYNEQFFGPGTRLTVL.

In its sample, this clone was seen once. The J gene is TRBJ1-2, the V gene TRBV19; no clear D gene. CDR1 and CDR2 from the germline V gene are LNHDA and SQIVND (reference sequence). The V and J ends lost 3 bases and 6 bases respectively, with 8 bases between them. The CDR3 has 12 residues. CDR3 amino acids: CASSMGRHGYTF. For the CDR3, the DNA is TGTGCCAGTAGTATGGGGAGGCATGGCTACACCTTC.

The chain employs TRBV9 and TRBJ1-1; D is possibly TRBD1 (5 bases). The V gene's germline CDR1 is SGDLS and CDR2 YYNGEE. The CDR3 sequence is 14 residues long. The ends were cut back, 4 bases at V and 1 base at J, with 11 bases in the middle. CDR3 in amino acids: CASSFRDGNTEAFF. The CDR3 DNA reads as TGTGCCAGCAGCTTCCGGGACGGGAACACTGAAGCTTTCTTT.

This rearrangement joins TRBV19 to TRBJ2-1; 10 bases fit TRBD2. Per the germline V gene, CDR1 is LNHDA and CDR2 is SQIVND (reference sequence). The CDR3 extends over 15 amino acids. V shed 7 bases, J shed 8 bases, and the junction held 11 bases outside the gene matches. The CDR3 here is CASTPTSGFRDEQFF. The DNA for the CDR3 is TGTGCCAGTACCCCGACTAGCGGGTTTCGGGATGAGCAGTTCTTC.

The chain carries TRBV7-6 and TRBJ2-7, with D possibly matching TRBD1 (5 bases). V was shortened by 1 base and J by 1 base, with 11 bases between the two germline ends. Per the germline V gene, CDR1 is SGHVS and CDR2 is FNYEAQ. This CDR3 comprises 15 residues. The CDR3, as DNA: TGTGCCAGCAGCTTAGGTCGACAGAGTTCCTACGAGCAGTACTTC. Translation: CASSLGRQSSYEQYF.

The chain is built from TRBV27 and TRBJ1-1, with TRBD1 as a possible D gene (6 bases). V lost 2 bases, J lost 0 bases, and 10 bases lay in between. CDR1 and CDR2 from the germline V gene are MNHEY and SMNVEV (reference sequence). The CDR3 has 15 residues. In DNA, the CDR3 is TGTGCCAGCAGTTTAGGGGGCGCGATGAACACTGAAGCTTTCTTT. This encodes CASSLGGAMNTEAFF.

V is TRBV29-1 and J is TRBJ2-7, with 11 bases identical to TRBD2. Germline assignment: CDR1 SQVTM and CDR2 ANQGSEA. CDR3 size: 15 residues. Trimming cost V 0 bases and J 3 bases; bases outside gene matches: 4. As DNA, the CDR3 is TGCAGCGTTGAAGATCTAGCGGGAGGAATCTACGAGCAGTACTTC. This encodes CSVEDLAGGIYEQYF.

The V gene is TRBV7-9, the J gene TRBJ1-4, with 8 bases that match TRBD1. The CDR3 covers 16 residues. The germline CDR1 and CDR2 sequences are SEHNR and FQNEAQ (reference sequence). V was clipped by 3 bases and J by 3 bases; unmatched bases: 6. This CDR3 reads CASSLSGGNANEKLFF. The DNA of the CDR3 is TGTGCCAGCAGCTTGTCAGGGGGCAACGCTAATGAAAAACTGTTTTTT.

The chain joins TRBV19 to TRBJ1-2; D is perhaps TRBD1 (5 bases). Trimming took off 7 bases at V and 2 bases at J, with 8 bases between the two ends. Per the germline V gene, CDR1 is LNHDA and CDR2 is SQIVND (reference sequence). The CDR3 spans 12 residues. In DNA, the CDR3 is TGTGCCAGTATGACAGAAAACTATGGCTACACCTTC. Amino acids: CASMTENYGYTF.

In this sample, this clone turned up once. V gene TRBV27 combines with J gene TRBJ1-1; a possible D gene is TRBD1 (6 bases). V lost 0 bases, J lost 4 bases, and 6 bases lay in between. This CDR3 has 13 residues. Germline V gene lookup returns CDR1 MNHEY and CDR2 SMNVEV (reference sequence). Written as DNA, the CDR3 is TGTGCCAGCAGTTTATCACAGGGCACTGAAGCTTTCTTT. Translation: CASSLSQGTEAFF.

The chain couples TRBV5-1 to TRBJ1-1; D gene uncertain. The CDR3 sequence is 14 residues long. Germline assignment: CDR1 SGHRS and CDR2 YFSETQ. V lost 3 bases, J lost 1 base, and 10 bases lay in between. The CDR3 protein is CASSSYPGNTEAFF. The CDR3 DNA is TGCGCCAGCAGCTCCTATCCAGGGAACACTGAAGCTTTCTTT.

CDR3: CASSLTKGAWTEAFF. DNA of the CDR3: TGTGCCAGCAGCTTAACGAAGGGTGCGTGGACTGAAGCTTTCTTT. The chain joins TRBV7-9 to TRBJ1-1; D gene unclear. This CDR3 spans 15 amino acids. Germline values: CDR1 SEHNR, CDR2 FQNEAQ (reference sequence). The V and J ends lost 2 bases and 5 bases respectively, with 15 bases between them.

This sequence joins TRBV7-9 and TRBJ2-3; tentative D call: TRBD2 (6 bases). The V gene's germline CDR1 is SEHNR and CDR2 FQNEAQ (reference sequence). The CDR3 totals 14 residues. Trimming stripped 3 bases from V and 5 bases from J, with 12 bases between. The CDR3 loop is CASSFGGVLDTQYF. DNA for the CDR3: TGTGCCAGCAGCTTTGGAGGGGTCCTAGATACGCAGTATTTT.

The gene calls are TRBV9 and TRBJ1-2; D uncertain. V lost 3 bases and J lost 5, with 17 bases in between. The CDR3 is 15 amino acids. Germline values: CDR1 SGDLS, CDR2 YYNGEE. CDR3 sequence (DNA): TGTGCCAGCAGCGCGGGTGGGTCAGGTTATTATGGCTACACCTTC. Protein: CASSAGGSGYYGYTF.

This chain links TRBV27 with TRBJ2-3, with D unresolved. The CDR3 runs to 14 residues. Trimming took 8 bases from V and 5 from J, leaving 17 bases between them. Germline V gives CDR1 MNHEY, CDR2 SMNVEV (reference sequence). CDR3 amino acids: CASASLSRVDTQYF. In nucleotides, the CDR3 is TGTGCCAGCGCTTCGTTGAGTAGGGTAGATACGCAGTATTTT.